Below are 8 T cell receptor beta chains sequenced from a single sample in a study of T cell responses to AZD1222 COVID-19 vaccine. The protocol was immunoSEQ multiplex PCR, while the TCRdb copy is restricted to in-frame clones and leaves out a portion. The table has about 120,000 clones, 85% to 95% seen once; the top ten hold more than 2.5%. The sample consisted of peripheral blood, taken on day 0 of AZD1222 vaccination. Receptors were obtained from an adult in good health.

The sample holds one count of this clone. The CDR3: CASSEKGQGNTEAFF. For the CDR3, the DNA is TGTGCCAGCAGCGAAAAGGGACAGGGGAACACTGAAGCTTTCTTT. The chain recombines TRBV7-9 with TRBJ1-1, with 9 bases aligning to TRBD1. The CDR3 is 15 residues long. CDR1 and CDR2 (germline): SEHNR, FQNEAQ (reference sequence). V shed 5 bases and J 1 base; nucleotides not matched to a gene: 5.

The chain couples TRBV7-2 to TRBJ1-2; D is perhaps TRBD1 (6 bases). This CDR3 is 13 amino acids long. V was clipped by 5 bases and J by 8 bases, with 15 bases between them. In germline, CDR1 is SGHTA, CDR2 FQGNSA. CDR3 amino acids: CASSATQGRGYTF. CDR3 DNA sequence: TGTGCCAGCAGCGCAACACAGGGACGGGGCTACACCTTC.

This clone was detected only once. A junction end diverges from the germline sequence, so it may reflect a read error. The chain joins TRBV2 to TRBJ2-2; D might be TRBD1 or TRBD2, each matching 6 bases. In germline, CDR1 is SNHLY, CDR2 FYNNEI. This CDR3 has 13 amino acids. The CDR3 loop reads CASTRGPLGELLF. CDR3 bases: TGTGCCAGCACCCGGGGGCCACTTGGGGAGCTGCTTTTT.

The count of this clone is one. This chain's CDR3 is CASSGVGGGNSPLHF. CDR3 nucleotide sequence: TGTGCCAGCAGTGGGGTAGGGGGAGGCAATTCACCCCTCCACTTT. The chain recombines TRBV2 with TRBJ1-6; tentative D call: TRBD1 (6 bases). CDR1 is SNHLY, CDR2 FYNNEI, per germline. Trimming left V 4 bases short and J 7 bases short, with 14 bases between. The CDR3 is 15 residues long.

V and J are TRBV30 and TRBJ1-2; TRBD1 matches at 8 bases. CDR1 and CDR2 from the germline V gene are GTSNPN and SVGIG (reference sequence). V trimming: 4 bases; J trimming: 8 bases; junction bases outside the gene matches: 21. This CDR3 comprises 17 residues. As DNA, the CDR3 is TGTGCCTGGATCCCTACCCGTACAGGGGGAGGGAGGTCCGGCTACACCTTC. This encodes CAWIPTRTGGGRSGYTF.

The rearrangement links TRBV2 to TRBJ2-5, with TRBD1 as a possible D gene (5 bases). The CDR3 is 14 residues long. Per the germline V gene, CDR1 is SNHLY and CDR2 is FYNNEI. Trimming cost V 7 bases and J 2 bases, with 14 bases left between them. The chain's CDR3 is CASKDGKGQETQYF. Here the CDR3 DNA reads TGTGCCAGCAAGGACGGAAAGGGGCAAGAGACCCAGTACTTC.

The chain links TRBV6-4 to TRBJ1-2, with 8 nucleotides matching TRBD1. J lost 8 bases, V lost 3 bases, and 11 bases had no gene match. Germline V gene sequence: CDR1 MRHNA, CDR2 SNTAGT. The CDR3 extends over 15 amino acids. The CDR3 here is CASSDSYRGVKGYTF. In nucleotides, the CDR3 is TGTGCCAGCAGTGATTCCTACAGGGGGGTGAAAGGCTACACCTTC.

The chain uses TRBV3-1 (or the pseudogene TRBV3-2) and TRBJ1-5; weak D call: TRBD1 (5 bases). The CDR3 has 17 amino acids. Trimming removed 1 base at V and 1 base at J, with 14 bases between. Germline CDR1 reads LGHDT; CDR2 reads YNNKEL (reference sequence). In nucleotides, the CDR3 is TGTGCCAGCAGCCAAGTTTATGGGGACGGAAGCAATCAGCCCCAGCATTTT. Protein sequence: CASSQVYGDGSNQPQHF.